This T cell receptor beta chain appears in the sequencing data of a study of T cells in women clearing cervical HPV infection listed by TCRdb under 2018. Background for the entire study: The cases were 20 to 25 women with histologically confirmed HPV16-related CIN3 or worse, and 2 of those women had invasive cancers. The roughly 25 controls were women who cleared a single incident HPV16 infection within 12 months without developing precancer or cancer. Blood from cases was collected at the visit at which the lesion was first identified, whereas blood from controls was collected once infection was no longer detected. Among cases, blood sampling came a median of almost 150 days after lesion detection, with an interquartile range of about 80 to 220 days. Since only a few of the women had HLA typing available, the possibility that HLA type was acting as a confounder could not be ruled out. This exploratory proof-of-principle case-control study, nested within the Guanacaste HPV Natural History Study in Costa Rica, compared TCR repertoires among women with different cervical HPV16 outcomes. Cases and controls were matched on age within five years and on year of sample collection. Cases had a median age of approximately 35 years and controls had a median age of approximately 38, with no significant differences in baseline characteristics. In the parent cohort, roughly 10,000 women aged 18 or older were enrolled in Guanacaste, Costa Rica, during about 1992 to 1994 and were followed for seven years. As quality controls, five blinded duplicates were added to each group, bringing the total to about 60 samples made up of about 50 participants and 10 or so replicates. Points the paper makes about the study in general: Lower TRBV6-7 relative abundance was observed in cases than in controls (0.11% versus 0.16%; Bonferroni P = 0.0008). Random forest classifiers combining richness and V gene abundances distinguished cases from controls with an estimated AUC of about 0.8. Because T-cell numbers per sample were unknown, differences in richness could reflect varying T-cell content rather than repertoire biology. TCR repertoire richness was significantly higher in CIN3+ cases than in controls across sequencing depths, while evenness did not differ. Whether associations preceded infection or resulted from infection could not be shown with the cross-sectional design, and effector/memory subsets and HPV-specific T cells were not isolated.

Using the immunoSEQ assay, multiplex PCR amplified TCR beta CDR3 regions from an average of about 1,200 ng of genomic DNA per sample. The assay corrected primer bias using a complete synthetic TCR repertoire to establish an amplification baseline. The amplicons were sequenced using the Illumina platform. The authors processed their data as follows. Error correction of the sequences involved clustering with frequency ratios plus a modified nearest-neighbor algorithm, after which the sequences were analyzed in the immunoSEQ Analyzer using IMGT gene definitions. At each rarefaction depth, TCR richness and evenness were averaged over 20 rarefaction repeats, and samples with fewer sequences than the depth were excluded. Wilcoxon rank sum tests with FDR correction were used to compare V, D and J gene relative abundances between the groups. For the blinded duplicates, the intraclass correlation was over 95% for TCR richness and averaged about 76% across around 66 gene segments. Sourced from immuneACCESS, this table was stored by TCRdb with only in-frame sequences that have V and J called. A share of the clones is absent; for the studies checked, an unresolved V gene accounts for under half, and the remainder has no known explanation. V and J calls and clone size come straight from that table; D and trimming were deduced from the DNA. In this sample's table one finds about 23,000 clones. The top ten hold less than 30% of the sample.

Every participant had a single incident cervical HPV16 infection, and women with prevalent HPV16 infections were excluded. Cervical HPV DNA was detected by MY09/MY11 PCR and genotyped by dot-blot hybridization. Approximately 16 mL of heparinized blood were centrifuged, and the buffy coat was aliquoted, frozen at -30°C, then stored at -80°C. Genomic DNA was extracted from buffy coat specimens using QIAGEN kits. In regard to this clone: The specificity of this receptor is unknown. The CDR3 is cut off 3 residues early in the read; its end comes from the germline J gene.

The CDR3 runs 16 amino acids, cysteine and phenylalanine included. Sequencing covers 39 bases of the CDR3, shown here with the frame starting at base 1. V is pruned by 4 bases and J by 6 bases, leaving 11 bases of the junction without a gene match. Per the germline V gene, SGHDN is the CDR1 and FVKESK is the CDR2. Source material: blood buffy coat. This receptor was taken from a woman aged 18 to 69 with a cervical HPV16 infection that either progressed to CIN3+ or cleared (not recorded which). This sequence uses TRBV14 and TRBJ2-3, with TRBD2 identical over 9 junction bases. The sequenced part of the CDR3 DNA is TGTGCCAGCAGCCGCCGGACTAGCGATCTAGGGGATACG. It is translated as CASSRRTSDLGDT. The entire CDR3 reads CASSRRTSDLGDTQYF.